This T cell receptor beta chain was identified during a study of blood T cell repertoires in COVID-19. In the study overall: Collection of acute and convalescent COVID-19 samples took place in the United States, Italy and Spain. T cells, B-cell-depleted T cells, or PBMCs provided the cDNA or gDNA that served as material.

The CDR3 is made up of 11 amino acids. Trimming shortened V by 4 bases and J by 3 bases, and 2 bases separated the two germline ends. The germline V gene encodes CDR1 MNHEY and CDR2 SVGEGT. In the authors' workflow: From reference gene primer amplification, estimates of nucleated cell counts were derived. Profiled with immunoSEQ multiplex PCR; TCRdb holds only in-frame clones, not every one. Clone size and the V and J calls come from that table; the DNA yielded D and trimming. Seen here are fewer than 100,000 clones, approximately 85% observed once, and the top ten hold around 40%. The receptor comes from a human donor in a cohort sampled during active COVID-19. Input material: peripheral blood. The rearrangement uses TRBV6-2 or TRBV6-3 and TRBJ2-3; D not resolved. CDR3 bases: TGTGCCAGCAGTTCGACAGATACGCAGTATTTT. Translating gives CASSSTDTQYF.